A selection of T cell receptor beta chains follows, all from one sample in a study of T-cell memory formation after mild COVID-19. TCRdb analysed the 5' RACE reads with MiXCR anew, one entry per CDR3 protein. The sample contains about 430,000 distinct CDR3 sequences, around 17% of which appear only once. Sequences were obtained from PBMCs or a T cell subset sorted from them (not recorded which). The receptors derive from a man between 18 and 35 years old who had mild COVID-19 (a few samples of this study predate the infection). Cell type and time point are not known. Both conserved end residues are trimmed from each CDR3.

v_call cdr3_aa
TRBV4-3 ASSQDIAGHSPLH
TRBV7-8 ASSPTPATNEKLF
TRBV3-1 ASSRWDRAYEQY
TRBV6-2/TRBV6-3 ASSHRRGDLARGNIYNSPLH
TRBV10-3 AIREWRAGGLFQL
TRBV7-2 ASSLVWRIYTDTQY
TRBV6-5 ASSSGLAGVGETQY
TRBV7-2 ASSPGQGTQPQH
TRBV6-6 ASSRTGSYNSPLH
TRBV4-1 ASSQDRLAGTYEQY
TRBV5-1 ASSRQGAPDTQY
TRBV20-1 SARGVQTGELF
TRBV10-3 AIRSGQGQETQY
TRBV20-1 SARQGTAEAF
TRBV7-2 ASSSPVLDTQY
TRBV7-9 ASSLGLITDTQY
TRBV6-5 ASSASGFSGANVLT
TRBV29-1 SVEVGPQDTQY
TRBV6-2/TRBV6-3 ASSTIRGSNQPQH
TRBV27 ASSLPSGGFPYNEQF
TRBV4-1 ASSQDGLIEQF
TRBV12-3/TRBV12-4 ASSRTYGYT
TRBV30 AWSKQGRETQY
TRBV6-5 ASTTGQTSRYGYT
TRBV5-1 ASSFYSTPNYGYT
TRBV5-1 DSRRETNTEAF
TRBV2 ASSETWGTQY
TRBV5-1 ASSLWTSGDNTDTQY
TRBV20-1 SARSDSNTEAF
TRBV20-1 SARDLLAQH
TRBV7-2 ASSDGPPTSGNTIY
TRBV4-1 ASSPHSQNTGELF
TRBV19 ASSFRTVGTEAF
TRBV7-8 ASSQQGAGGNEQF
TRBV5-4 ASSHGGVAAQY
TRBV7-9 ASSLSQGRQETQY
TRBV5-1 ASSPGLAGGPGQETQY
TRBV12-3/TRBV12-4 ATQRGGQGANQPQH
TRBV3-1 ASSQGTGTYTEAF